A selection of T cell receptor beta chains follows, all from one sample in a study of blood T cell repertoires in COVID-19. The data were produced by immunoSEQ multiplex PCR, yet TCRdb's version contains in-frame clones alone and is incomplete. This table has around 270,000 clones, 75% to 90% appearing once. Material for sequencing was PBMCs or T cells enriched from blood (not recorded which). Source of these receptors: a woman aged 40 to 50 who had been exposed to COVID-19. Each CDR3 is given with its conserved first and last residue. Fields, in order: D gene, V gene, J gene, clone size, CDR3 DNA, CDR3 protein. A D gene is named only where the DNA matches it firmly. For some rows the clone size is stated as once, few or many, or as a class when expanded; others skip it.

.	TRBV12-5	TRBJ2-7	.	TGTGCTTCCTTAGCTTCGGGGGGCGGGACCGAGCAGTACTTC	CASLASGGGTEQYF
.	TRBV30	TRBJ2-7	few	TGTGCCTGGAGTTCCACCTACGAGCAGTACTTC	CAWSSTYEQYF
.	TRBV21-1	TRBJ2-2	.	TGTGCCAGCAGCAAAACCGGAACTAGCGGGAGATCGAACACCGGGGAGCTGTTTTTT	CASSKTGTSGRSNTGELFF
.	TRBV9	TRBJ1-1	.	TGTGCCAGCAGCGCTCAGACATCGATGAACACTGAAGCTTTCTTT	CASSAQTSMNTEAFF
.	TRBV9	TRBJ2-7	.	TGTGCCAGCAGCGTAGCCCCCATTAGTGGCGAGCAGTACTTC	CASSVAPISGEQYF
TRBD2	TRBV11-3	TRBJ2-1	.	TGTGCCAGCAGAAGGACTAGGGATAACAATGAGCAGTTCTTC	CASRRTRDNNEQFF
.	TRBV14	TRBJ2-2	.	TGTGCCAGCAGCCGGTACACGGGAACAACCGGGGAGCTGTTTTTT	CASSRYTGTTGELFF
TRBD1	TRBV7-2	TRBJ2-2	.	TGTGCCAGCAGCCTCGGACAGGGGAGGGGTAGCGGGGAGCTGTTTTTT	CASSLGQGRGSGELFF
TRBD1	TRBV7-9	TRBJ2-3	.	TGTGCCAGCAGGGGAGACAGGGCCAGCACAGATACGCAGTATTTT	CASRGDRASTDTQYF
TRBD2	TRBV7-9	TRBJ2-5	.	TGTGCCAGCAGCTTACAATGGCTAGCGGGAGGGCCGATAGAGACCCAGTACTTC	CASSLQWLAGGPIETQYF
TRBD1	TRBV19	TRBJ1-2	.	TGTGCCAGTAGCACCCCTAGGAGACAGGGATGGGATGGCTACACCTTC	CASSTPRRQGWDGYTF
.	TRBV9	TRBJ1-4	.	TGTGCCAGCAGCGCTACAGCAGGGAACGGGAATGAAAAACTGTTTTTT	CASSATAGNGNEKLFF
.	TRBV2	TRBJ1-4	.	TGTGCCAGCAGTGGGCCTTCAACAACTAATGAAAAACTGTTTTTT	CASSGPSTTNEKLFF
TRBD1	TRBV7-3	TRBJ1-1	.	TGTGCCAGCAGCTCCGACAGGGGCGCTACTGAAGCTTTCTTT	CASSSDRGATEAFF
TRBD2	TRBV20-1	TRBJ2-7	.	TGCAGTGCTAGTAAGGGGCTTGGCGGGGGAGTCTACGAGCAGTACTTC	CSASKGLGGGVYEQYF
.	TRBV24-1	TRBJ1-4	.	TGTGCCACCAGTGACTCGCAGACAAGGCAACTGTTTTTT	CATSDSQTRQLFF
TRBD1	TRBV6-4	TRBJ1-2	once	TGTGCCAGCAGGGGACAGGGAGCCTATGGCTACACCTTC	CASRGQGAYGYTF
.	TRBV10-3	TRBJ2-3	.	TGTGCCATCAGCCCCGCGGACTATCGCACAGATACGCAGTATTTT	CAISPADYRTDTQYF
.	TRBV19	TRBJ2-2	few	TGTGCCAGTAGGAGCCAATATAGACGATCCGGGACCGGGGAGCTGTTTTTT	CASRSQYRRSGTGELFF
TRBD1	TRBV28	TRBJ1-1	.	TGTGCCAGCAGACAACAGGGGCTGAGGGGTGAAGCTTTCTTT	CASRQQGLRGEAFF
TRBD1	TRBV6-2/TRBV6-3	TRBJ2-6	.	TGTGCCAGCAGCGAGACAGGGGGCAAATCTGGGGCCAACGTCCTGACTTTC	CASSETGGKSGANVLTF
.	TRBV2	TRBJ2-5	.	TGTGCCAGCAGGGGTGGAGGGAAAGAGACCCAGTACTTC	CASRGGGKETQYF
TRBD1	TRBV6-5	TRBJ1-4	.	TGTGCCAGCAGAAGGACAGGGGGGGGTGAAAAACTGTTTTTT	CASRRTGGGEKLFF
.	TRBV30	TRBJ1-4	once	TGTGCCCTCGAAGGGGCTAATGAAAAACTGTTTTTT	CALEGANEKLFF
.	TRBV5-1	TRBJ1-2	.	TGTGCCAGCAGCCCGGGGGGGGGCGTCTATGGCTACACCTTC	CASSPGGGVYGYTF
TRBD1	TRBV2	TRBJ1-5	few	TGTGCCAGCAGTGGACAGGGTGGCAATCAGCCCCAGCATTTT	CASSGQGGNQPQHF
.	TRBV28	TRBJ1-1	.	TGTGCCAGCAGTCCCCCACTTGGCACTGAAGCTTTCTTT	CASSPPLGTEAFF
TRBD1	TRBV5-1	TRBJ1-2	.	TGCGCCAGCAGCCCCTGGACAGGGGACTATGGCTACACCTTC	CASSPWTGDYGYTF
.	TRBV25-1	TRBJ2-2	.	TGTGCCAGCAGTCAGGGGGGCACCGGGGAGCTGTTTTTT	CASSQGGTGELFF
TRBD2	TRBV7-9	TRBJ2-5	.	TGTGCCAGCAGCTTAGGCTTCTTGGCTAGCGGACACCTTGCCGAGACCCAGTACTTC	CASSLGFLASGHLAETQYF
TRBD2	TRBV2	TRBJ2-2	.	TGTGCCAGCAGGACCACGGGACTAATCACCGGGGAGCTGTTTTTT	CASRTTGLITGELFF
.	TRBV27	TRBJ1-2	.	TGTGCCAGCAAACCCAGGGCAACGCGCTATGGCTACACCTTC	CASKPRATRYGYTF
.	TRBV27	TRBJ2-5	once	TGTGCCAGCAGTCCCTGGACTCGGCCGTGGGGTTGGACCCAGTACTTC	CASSPWTRPWGWTQYF
TRBD1	TRBV5-6	TRBJ1-6	few	TGTGCCAGCAGCCGAGGGGGACAGCATAATTCACCCCTCCACTTT	CASSRGGQHNSPLHF
.	TRBV25-1	TRBJ2-1	few	TGTGCCAGCAGTTTTCCCTCAATGAGCTCCTACAATGAGCAGTTCTTC	CASSFPSMSSYNEQFF
.	TRBV9	TRBJ2-7	once	TGTGCCAGCAGCGTTGGTGTACAGGCAACCTACGAGCAGTACTTC	CASSVGVQATYEQYF
.	TRBV19	TRBJ1-6	.	TGTGCCAGTAGTATAGAGACAGCTTTGGGTTCACCCCTCCACTTT	CASSIETALGSPLHF
TRBD1	TRBV9	TRBJ2-2	.	TGTGCCAGCAGCGGACAGGGTTCCGCGAACACCGGGGAGCTGTTTTTT	CASSGQGSANTGELFF
.	TRBV19	TRBJ2-2	.	TGTGCCAGTGGTGGGATCGGCGGTGGGAGCACCGGGGAGCTGTTTTTT	CASGGIGGGSTGELFF
TRBD2	TRBV7-2	TRBJ2-1	.	TGTGCCAGCAGTCCTATGACTAGCGGGAGGGCCAGTGAGCAGTTCTTC	CASSPMTSGRASEQFF
TRBD1	TRBV4-1	TRBJ2-7	.	TGCGCCAGCAGCCAGACGGGACAGGGTTACGAGCAGTACTTC	CASSQTGQGYEQYF
.	TRBV18	TRBJ2-2	.	TGTGCCAGCTCACCGCTGCTTACTGGAGGGACGAACACCGGGGAGCTGTTTTTT	CASSPLLTGGTNTGELFF
.	TRBV28	TRBJ1-5	.	TGTGCCAGCAGTTTAACGGTTCAGCCCCAGCATTTT	CASSLTVQPQHF
.	TRBV11-3	TRBJ2-1	.	TGTGCCAGCAACTCGAACGCGTACAATGAGCAGTTCTTC	CASNSNAYNEQFF
TRBD1	TRBV6-5	TRBJ2-1	.	TGTGCGCACACGGGACAGACCTACAATGAGCAGTTCTTC	CAHTGQTYNEQFF
.	TRBV4-2	TRBJ2-3	.	TGTGCCAGCAGCCAAGGGGGGCCGTCAGATACGCAGTATTTT	CASSQGGPSDTQYF
TRBD1	TRBV4-3	TRBJ1-2	.	TGCGCCAGCAGCCCCTCATGGACAGGGAGGAGTGGCTACACCTTC	CASSPSWTGRSGYTF
.	TRBV5-4	TRBJ2-3	.	TGTGCCAGCAGCGACCTCGGATTCTTGGGAGGCACAGATACGCAGTATTTT	CASSDLGFLGGTDTQYF
TRBD1	TRBV29-1	TRBJ1-6	.	TGCAGCGTCGCGGAACAGGGGAGTAGTAATTCACCCCTCCACTTT	CSVAEQGSSNSPLHF
.	TRBV5-6	TRBJ2-5	few	TGTGCCAGCAGCTTGGACAACCAAGAGACCCAGTACTTC	CASSLDNQETQYF
.	TRBV6-5	TRBJ2-5	.	TGTGCCAGCAGTTACTCCGCCGGGACTCAAGAGACCCAGTACTTC	CASSYSAGTQETQYF
TRBD2	TRBV3-1/TRBV3-2	TRBJ2-1	.	TGTGCCAGCAGCCCCCCGGGACTAGCGGCCTACAATGAGCAGTTCTTC	CASSPPGLAAYNEQFF